Following are 27 T cell receptor beta chains from one sample sequenced in a study of early T cells in non-severe SARS-CoV-2 infection. MiXCR, applied by TCRdb to the 5' RACE reads, yields one record per CDR3 protein. The table includes roughly 60,000 distinct CDR3 sequences, 10% to 15% detected once. Material for sequencing was whole blood. Receptors were obtained from an adult who was a healthcare worker with PCR-confirmed SARS-CoV-2 infection or an uninfected control (not recorded which).

This clonotype showed up many times. The chain carries TRBV7-2 and TRBJ1-1, with a tentative D call TRBD1 (5 bases). Germline lookup yields CDR1 SGHTA and CDR2 FQGNSA. CDR3 length: 15 amino acids. The V gene lost 2 bases and the J gene lost 6 bases, with 16 bases spanning the gap. CDR3 DNA sequence: TGTGCCAGCAGCTTAACCGGGGCAATCTACTCTGAAGCTTTCTTT. Translation gives CASSLTGAIYSEAFF.

This clonotype has a count of ten or more. This sequence joins TRBV27 and TRBJ2-1, with 11 bases lining up with TRBD2. Trimming took 5 bases from V and 4 from J; bases not matched to a gene: 4. CDR1 and CDR2 (germline): MNHEY, SMNVEV (reference sequence). CDR3 size: 15 residues. CDR3 in amino acids: CASSPASGRYNEQFF. The CDR3 bases are TGTGCCAGCAGTCCTGCTAGCGGGAGGTACAATGAGCAGTTCTTC.

The table lists this clonotype with many counts. The gene calls are TRBV5-4 and TRBJ2-2; the D call may be TRBD1 or TRBD2 (5 bases each). The germline CDR1 and CDR2 sequences are SGHNT and YYREEE (reference sequence). Between the trimmed V and J ends, which lost 4 bases and 6 bases, there was a span of 19 bases. This CDR3 spans 16 amino acids. This chain's CDR3 is CASSVDRLRGAGELFF. CDR3 in DNA: TGTGCCAGCAGCGTTGATCGGCTCCGGGGCGCCGGGGAGCTGTTTTTT.

This clonotype was seen many times. The chain has TRBV29-1 and TRBJ2-7; 7 nucleotides line up with TRBD2. This CDR3 spans 12 amino acids. CDR1 is SQVTM and CDR2 is ANQGSEA in the germline V gene. V was pared by 6 bases and J by 5 bases, with 7 bases of the junction left unmatched. The CDR3 sequence is CSVKRDGDEQYF. The CDR3 DNA is TGCAGCGTAAAGCGGGACGGGGACGAGCAGTACTTC.

At least ten counts were recorded for this clonotype. The genes are TRBV29-1 and TRBJ1-2; maybe TRBD1 (6 bases). V gave up 6 bases and J gave up 6 bases, with 14 bases separating them. This CDR3 contains 12 residues. Germline V gene sequence: CDR1 SQVTM, CDR2 ANQGSEA. This CDR3 is CSVTGTNDGYTF. DNA of the CDR3: TGCAGCGTCACAGGGACCAATGATGGCTACACCTTC.

This clonotype was detected only a few times. The rearrangement joins TRBV29-1 to TRBJ2-1; TRBD1 might be the D (6 bases). The CDR3 runs 14 residues. V dropped 7 bases and J dropped 5 bases, with 18 bases sitting between them. Germline-derived CDR1 and CDR2 are SQVTM and ANQGSEA. The CDR3, as DNA: TGCAGCGCTCCCGTAGGGGGATGGGACAATGAGCAGTTCTTC. This encodes CSAPVGGWDNEQFF.

The chain has TRBV11-2 and TRBJ2-7; 7 nucleotides match TRBD1. Germline lookup yields CDR1 SGHAT and CDR2 FQNNGV. V lost 3 bases to trimming and J lost 5 bases; unmatched junction nucleotides: 7. The CDR3 sequence is 14 residues long. Here the CDR3 reads CASSFGTDVHEQYF. The CDR3 DNA is TGTGCCAGCAGCTTTGGGACAGATGTCCACGAGCAGTACTTC.

This clonotype was picked up many times. This sequence joins TRBV25-1 and TRBJ1-4, with unresolved D. Germline V lookup: CDR1 MGHDK, CDR2 SYGVNS. V was pared by 2 bases and J by 2 bases, with 6 bases between. This CDR3 has 14 amino acids. CDR3 sequence reads: CASSEAATNEKLFF. CDR3 sequence (DNA): TGTGCCAGCAGTGAAGCGGCCACTAATGAAAAACTGTTTTTT. The complete variable domain, with remaining parts taken from reference TRBV25-1 and TRBJ1-4, reads EADIYQTPRYLVIGTGKKITLECSQTMGHDKMYWYQQDPGMELHLIHYSYGVNSTEKGDLSSESTVSRIRTEHFPLTLESARPSHTSQYLCASSEAATNEKLFFGSGTQLSVL.

This clonotype was seen only a few times. This rearrangement joins TRBV7-2 to TRBJ2-6; D call uncertain. Trimming removed 1 base at V and 1 base at J, with 11 bases between. The germline CDR1 and CDR2 sequences are SGHTA and FQGNSA. The CDR3 runs 17 residues. The DNA of the CDR3 is TGTGCCAGCAGCTTAGGACGGACCTCTTCTGGGGCCAACGTCCTGACTTTC. Protein sequence: CASSLGRTSSGANVLTF.

This clonotype was recorded a few times. The V call is TRBV6-2 or TRBV6-3, the J call TRBJ1-1, with 11 bases that match TRBD1. This CDR3 comprises 15 residues. Germline V lookup: CDR1 MNHEY, CDR2 SVGEGT. The V gene end was trimmed by 3 bases and the J gene end by 5 bases; junction bases not matched to a gene: 5. CDR3 region: CASSYGGTGGTEAFF. The CDR3 coding sequence is TGTGCCAGCAGTTATGGCGGGACAGGGGGAACTGAAGCTTTCTTT.

This clonotype was observed a handful of times. CDR3 coding DNA: TGTGCCAGCAGCGACAGGGACAATGAGCAGTTCTTC. Its translation: CASSDRDNEQFF. The V gene is TRBV3-1, the J gene TRBJ2-1; the match to TRBD1 covers 7 bases. Per the germline V gene, CDR1 is LGHDT and CDR2 is YNNKEL (reference sequence). J gave up 5 bases and V 5 bases, and 0 bases lay outside the gene matches. The CDR3 is made up of 12 amino acids.

The V call is TRBV6-5, the J call TRBJ2-1; 9 positions match TRBD2. The ends lost 0 bases at V and 8 bases at J; junction bases unmatched: 8. The CDR3 sequence is 16 residues long. Looked up from germline, CDR1 is MNHEY and CDR2 is SVGAGI. The CDR3 is CASSYSIAGAWDEQFF. As DNA, the CDR3 is TGTGCCAGCAGTTACTCGATAGCGGGGGCTTGGGATGAGCAGTTCTTC.

Only a few counts were recorded for this clonotype. This sequence joins TRBV7-2 and TRBJ2-2; 10 nucleotides agree with TRBD2. The CDR3 has 16 residues. Germline V CDR1 and CDR2: SGHTA, FQGNSA. V shed 5 bases and J 5 bases; nucleotides not matched to a gene: 8. As DNA, the CDR3 is TGTGCCAGCAGCACCCAGCGGGGGGGCCGTACCGGGGAGCTGTTTTTT. Translated: CASSTQRGGRTGELFF. The full variable domain, its missing parts supplied by reference TRBV7-2 and TRBJ2-2, is GAGVSQSPSNKVTEKGKDVELRCDPISGHTALYWYRQSLGQGLEFLIYFQGNSAPDKSGLPSDRFSAERTGGSVSTLTIQRTQQEDSAVYLCASSTQRGGRTGELFFGEGSRLTVL.

This clonotype has more than one count but fewer than ten. This sequence joins TRBV28 and TRBJ2-7; D uncertain. Trimming removed 3 bases from V and 4 bases from J, with 7 bases in between. Germline loops: CDR1 MDHEN, CDR2 SYDVKM. The length of the CDR3 is 12 residues. The CDR3 sequence is CASSFSRYEQYF. CDR3 nucleotide sequence: TGTGCCAGCAGTTTTTCGAGATACGAGCAGTACTTC.

This clonotype was counted at least ten times. The chain uses TRBV18 and TRBJ2-3; D remains ambiguous. The CDR3 loop spans 12 amino acids. Trimming left V 5 bases short and J 2 bases short, with 5 bases between. Germline CDR1 and CDR2: KGHSH and LQKENI. The CDR3 DNA is TGTGCCAGCTCAAACCCCACAGATACGCAGTATTTT. The encoded protein is CASSNPTDTQYF.

In regard to this clonotype: In this CDR3 the conserved last residue, phenylalanine or tryptophan, is missing, so a read error is likely. The chain employs TRBV4-1 and TRBJ2-1; D is perhaps TRBD1 (6 bases). The germline V gene encodes CDR1 MGHRA and CDR2 YSYEKL. This CDR3 has 14 residues. The ends were cut back, 1 base at V and 9 bases at J, with 13 bases in the middle. This CDR3 reads CASSQVLGAGEQFS. The CDR3 nucleotides are TGCGCCAGCAGCCAAGTGTTGGGGGCGGGTGAGCAGTTCTCC.

This clonotype was found many times. This rearrangement joins TRBV11-2 to TRBJ2-5; D remains unclear. The V gene's germline CDR1 is SGHAT and CDR2 FQNNGV. The V end was cut by 1 base, the J end by 4 bases, with 10 bases between. CDR3 size: 14 residues. The CDR3 bases are TGTGCCAGCAGCTTAGGGTACTGGCCAGAGACCCAGTACTTC. Protein: CASSLGYWPETQYF.

This clonotype was seen at least ten times. CDR3 residues: CAISEARLAGGNEQFF. CDR3 coding DNA: TGTGCCATCAGTGAGGCTCGGCTAGCGGGGGGGAATGAGCAGTTCTTC. The chain carries TRBV10-3 and TRBJ2-1; 12 bases align to TRBD2. The J segment lost 7 bases and the V segment lost 2 bases, leaving 6 bases of the junction unmatched. The CDR3 sequence is 16 residues long. Per the germline V gene, CDR1 is ENHRY and CDR2 is SYGVKD.

This clonotype was seen ten or more times. This sequence joins TRBV27 and TRBJ2-1, with 8 bases lining up with TRBD1. The V and J ends lost 6 bases and 1 base, in that order; junction bases with no gene match: 8. CDR3 length: 16 amino acids. The germline gives CDR1 MNHEY, CDR2 SMNVEV (reference sequence). The CDR3 nucleotides are TGTGCCAGCAGCCCTGCGGACAGGGCTTCCTACAATGAGCAGTTCTTC. It codes for CASSPADRASYNEQFF.

This clonotype was observed at least ten times. The chain couples TRBV6-2 or TRBV6-3 to TRBJ2-7; D is uncertain. CDR3 length: 14 amino acids. The V and J ends lost 2 bases and 3 bases respectively, with 11 bases between them. Germline lookup yields CDR1 MNHEY and CDR2 SVGEGT. The CDR3 protein is CASSYPGIHYEQYF. In DNA form, the CDR3 reads TGTGCCAGCAGTTACCCGGGTATCCACTACGAGCAGTACTTC.

This clonotype was seen ten or more times. The V gene is TRBV16, the J gene TRBJ2-1; D is ambiguous. The germline V and J ends were trimmed by 1 base and 5 bases, with 12 bases remaining between them. The CDR3 contains 15 residues. The germline gives CDR1 KGHSY, CDR2 FQNENV. CDR3 sequence (DNA): TGTGCCAGCAGCCAATGGCTAGGGAACGACAATGAGCAGTTCTTC. Protein sequence: CASSQWLGNDNEQFF.

The chain combines TRBV20-1 with TRBJ2-3; tentatively, D is TRBD2 (6 bases). Trimming shortened V by 6 bases and J by 1 base, and 11 bases separated the two germline ends. From germline, CDR1 is DFQATT and CDR2 SNEGSKA (reference sequence). The CDR3 is 13 residues long. This CDR3 is CSARGIGTDTQYF. The CDR3 bases are TGCAGTGCCCGGGGGATCGGCACAGATACGCAGTATTTT.

This rearrangement joins TRBV5-4 to TRBJ2-1; TRBD1 matches 8 bases. J gave up 13 bases and V 1 base, and 16 bases lay outside the gene matches. This CDR3 has 16 amino acids. Germline V gene sequence: CDR1 SGHNT, CDR2 YYREEE (reference sequence). The CDR3, as DNA: TGTGCCAGCAGCTTGCCAGGACAGGGAACCCCAACCCAACAGTTCTTC. Its protein is CASSLPGQGTPTQQFF.

V and J are TRBV11-2 and TRBJ1-6, with D maybe TRBD1 (5 bases). The CDR3 is 13 residues long. CDR1 is SGHAT, CDR2 FQNNGV, per germline. The V gene lost 5 bases and the J gene lost 8 bases, with 10 bases spanning the gap. The chain's CDR3 is CASSRDHYSPLHF. CDR3 sequence (DNA): TGTGCCAGCAGCCGGGACCACTATTCACCCCTCCACTTT.

V and J are TRBV6-5 and TRBJ2-2, with TRBD1 matching 9 bases. Germline V gene lookup returns CDR1 MNHEY and CDR2 SVGAGI. V lost 6 bases to trimming and J lost 4 bases; unmatched junction nucleotides: 6. This CDR3 is built from 15 residues. CDR3 region: CASSPGQGFTGELFF. CDR3 bases: TGTGCCAGCAGCCCGGGACAGGGTTTCACCGGGGAGCTGTTTTTT.

The rearrangement uses TRBV29-1 and TRBJ1-2; D is uncertain. V lost 4 bases and J lost 3, with 3 bases in between. The CDR3 loop spans 10 amino acids. From germline, CDR1 is SQVTM and CDR2 ANQGSEA. The CDR3 DNA is TGCAGCGTTGCCTACTATGGCTACACCTTC. Protein product: CSVAYYGYTF.

The sample holds many counts of this clonotype. The genes are TRBV5-1 and TRBJ2-6; either TRBD1 or TRBD2 may supply D (5 bases each). Germline lookup yields CDR1 SGHRS and CDR2 YFSETQ. Trimming removed 4 bases at V and 0 bases at J, with 8 bases between. There are 15 residues in the CDR3. The CDR3 spells CASSGDGSGANVLTF. In DNA, the CDR3 is TGCGCCAGCAGCGGGGACGGCTCTGGGGCCAACGTCCTGACTTTC. Using reference TRBV5-1 and TRBJ2-6 for the parts outside the CDR3, the full variable domain is KAGVTQTPRYLIKTRGQQVTLSCSPISGHRSVSWYQQTPGQGLQFLFEYFSETQRNKGNFPGRFSGRQFSNSRSEMNVSTLELGDSALYLCASSGDGSGANVLTFGAGSRLTVL.